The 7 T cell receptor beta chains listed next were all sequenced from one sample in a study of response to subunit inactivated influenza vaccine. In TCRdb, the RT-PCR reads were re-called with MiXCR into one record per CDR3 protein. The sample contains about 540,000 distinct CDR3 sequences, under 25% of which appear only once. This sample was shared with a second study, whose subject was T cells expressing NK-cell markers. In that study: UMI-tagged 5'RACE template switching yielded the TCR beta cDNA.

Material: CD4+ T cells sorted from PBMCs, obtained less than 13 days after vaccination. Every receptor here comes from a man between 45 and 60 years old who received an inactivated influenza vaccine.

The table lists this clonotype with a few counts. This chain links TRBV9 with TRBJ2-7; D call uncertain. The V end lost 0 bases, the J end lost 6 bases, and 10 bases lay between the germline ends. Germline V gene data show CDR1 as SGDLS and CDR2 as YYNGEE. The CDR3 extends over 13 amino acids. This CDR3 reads CASSVVVEGEQYF. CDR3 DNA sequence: TGTGCCAGCAGCGTAGTGGTTGAAGGCGAGCAGTACTTC.

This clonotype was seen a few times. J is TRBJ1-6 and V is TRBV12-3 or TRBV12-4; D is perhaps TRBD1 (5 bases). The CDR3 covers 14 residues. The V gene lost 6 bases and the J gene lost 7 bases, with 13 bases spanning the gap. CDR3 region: CASRIRGGNSPLHF. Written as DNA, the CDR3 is TGTGCCAGCAGGATCCGGGGGGGGAATTCACCCCTCCACTTT.

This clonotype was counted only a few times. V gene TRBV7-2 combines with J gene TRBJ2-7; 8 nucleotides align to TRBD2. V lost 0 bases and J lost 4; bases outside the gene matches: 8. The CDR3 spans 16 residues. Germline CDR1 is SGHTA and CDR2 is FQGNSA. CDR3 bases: TGTGCCAGCAGCTTAGCTGCAGCGGGAGATTTGTACGAGCAGTACTTC. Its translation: CASSLAAAGDLYEQYF.

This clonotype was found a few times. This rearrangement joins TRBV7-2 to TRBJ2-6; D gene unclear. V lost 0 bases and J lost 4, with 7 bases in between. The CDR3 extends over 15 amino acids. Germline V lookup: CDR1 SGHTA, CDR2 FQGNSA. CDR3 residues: CASSLAFLGANVLTF. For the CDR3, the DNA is TGTGCCAGCAGCTTAGCGTTCCTCGGGGCCAACGTCCTGACTTTC. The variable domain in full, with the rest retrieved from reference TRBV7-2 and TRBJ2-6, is GAGVSQSPSNKVTEKGKDVELRCDPISGHTALYWYRQSLGQGLEFLIYFQGNSAPDKSGLPSDRFSAERTGGSVSTLTIQRTQQEDSAVYLCASSLAFLGANVLTFGAGSRLTVL.

The CDR3: CASSSARGSYNEQFF. CDR3 nucleotide sequence: TGTGCCAGCAGCTCAGCTAGAGGCTCCTACAATGAGCAGTTCTTC. The chain is built from TRBV7-2 and TRBJ2-1; D ambiguous. This CDR3 comprises 15 residues. The germline CDR1 and CDR2 sequences are SGHTA and FQGNSA. V was clipped by 4 bases and J by 0 bases, with 10 bases between them.

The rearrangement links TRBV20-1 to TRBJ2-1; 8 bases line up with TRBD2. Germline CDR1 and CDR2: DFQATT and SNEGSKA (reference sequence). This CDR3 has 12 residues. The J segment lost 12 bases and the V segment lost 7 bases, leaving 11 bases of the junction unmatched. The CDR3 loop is CSVRTSRLRQFF. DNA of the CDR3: TGCAGTGTTCGGACTAGCCGCCTGCGGCAGTTCTTC.

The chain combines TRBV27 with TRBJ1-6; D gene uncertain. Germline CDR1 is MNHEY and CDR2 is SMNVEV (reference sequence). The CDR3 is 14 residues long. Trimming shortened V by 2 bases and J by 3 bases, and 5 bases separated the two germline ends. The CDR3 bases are TGTGCCAGCAGTTTAGGTCTCTATAATTCACCCCTCCACTTT. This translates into CASSLGLYNSPLHF.